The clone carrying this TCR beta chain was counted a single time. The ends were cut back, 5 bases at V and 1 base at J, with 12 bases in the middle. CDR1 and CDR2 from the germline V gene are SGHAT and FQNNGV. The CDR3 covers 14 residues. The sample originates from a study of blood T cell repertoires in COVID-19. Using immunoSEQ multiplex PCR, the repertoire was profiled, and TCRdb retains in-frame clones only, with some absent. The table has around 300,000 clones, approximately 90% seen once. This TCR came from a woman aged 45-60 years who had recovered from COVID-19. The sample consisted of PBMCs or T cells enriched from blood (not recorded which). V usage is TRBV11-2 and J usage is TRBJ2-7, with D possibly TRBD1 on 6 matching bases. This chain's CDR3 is CASSINQGSYEQYF. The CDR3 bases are TGTGCCAGCAGCATCAATCAGGGGTCCTACGAGCAGTACTTC.